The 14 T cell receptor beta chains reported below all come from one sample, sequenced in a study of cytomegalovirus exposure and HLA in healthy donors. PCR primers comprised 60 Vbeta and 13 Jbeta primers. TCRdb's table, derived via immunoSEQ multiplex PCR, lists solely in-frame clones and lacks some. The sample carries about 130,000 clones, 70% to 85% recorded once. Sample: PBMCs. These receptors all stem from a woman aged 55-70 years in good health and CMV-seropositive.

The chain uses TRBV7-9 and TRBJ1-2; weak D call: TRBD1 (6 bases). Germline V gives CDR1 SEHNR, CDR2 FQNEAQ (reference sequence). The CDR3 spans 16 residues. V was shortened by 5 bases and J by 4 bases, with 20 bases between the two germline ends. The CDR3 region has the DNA TGTGCCAGCAGCCCGATTAGCCAGGGGACGCGCTATGGCTACACCTTC. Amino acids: CASSPISQGTRYGYTF.

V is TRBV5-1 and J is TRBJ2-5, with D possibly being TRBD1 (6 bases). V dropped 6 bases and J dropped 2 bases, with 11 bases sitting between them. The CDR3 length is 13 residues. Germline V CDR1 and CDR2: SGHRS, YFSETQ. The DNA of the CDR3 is TGCGCCAGCACGAAGGGGGAACAAGAGACCCAGTACTTC. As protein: CASTKGEQETQYF.

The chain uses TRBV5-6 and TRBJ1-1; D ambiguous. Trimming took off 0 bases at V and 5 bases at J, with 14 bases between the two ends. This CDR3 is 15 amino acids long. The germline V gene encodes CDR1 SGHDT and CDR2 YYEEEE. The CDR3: CASSLGAGLRTEAFF. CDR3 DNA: TGTGCCAGCAGCTTGGGGGCCGGCCTACGGACTGAAGCTTTCTTT.

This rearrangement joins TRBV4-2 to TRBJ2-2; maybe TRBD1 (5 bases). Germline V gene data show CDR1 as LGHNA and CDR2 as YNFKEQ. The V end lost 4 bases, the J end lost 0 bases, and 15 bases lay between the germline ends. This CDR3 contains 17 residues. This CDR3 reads CASSPLTDVANTGELFF. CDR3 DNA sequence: TGTGCCAGCAGCCCGTTGACAGACGTCGCGAACACCGGGGAGCTGTTTTTT.

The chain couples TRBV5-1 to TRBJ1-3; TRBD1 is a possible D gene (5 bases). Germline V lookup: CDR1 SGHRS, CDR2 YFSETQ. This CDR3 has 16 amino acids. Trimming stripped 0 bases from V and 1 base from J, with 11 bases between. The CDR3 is CASSLVGKGSGNTIYF. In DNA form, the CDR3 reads TGCGCCAGCAGCTTGGTGGGGAAGGGGTCTGGAAACACCATATATTTT.

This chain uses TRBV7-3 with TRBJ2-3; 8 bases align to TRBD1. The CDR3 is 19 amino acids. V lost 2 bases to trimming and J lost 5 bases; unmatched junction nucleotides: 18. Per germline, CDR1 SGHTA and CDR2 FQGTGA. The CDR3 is CASSLSRDGQGALGDTQYF. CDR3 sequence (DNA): TGTGCCAGCAGCTTATCTCGGGATGGGCAGGGGGCGCTTGGAGATACGCAGTATTTT.

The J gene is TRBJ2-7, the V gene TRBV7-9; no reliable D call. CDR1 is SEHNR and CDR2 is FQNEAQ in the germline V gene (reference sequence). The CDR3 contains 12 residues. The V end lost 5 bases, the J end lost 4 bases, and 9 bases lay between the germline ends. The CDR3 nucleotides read TGTGCCAGCAGCCGCGATACGTACGAGCAGTACTTC. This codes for CASSRDTYEQYF. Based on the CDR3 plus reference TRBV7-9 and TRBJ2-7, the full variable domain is DTGVSQNPRHKITKRGQNVTFRCDPISEHNRLYWYRQTLGQGPEFLTYFQNEAQLEKSRLLSDRFSAERPKGSFSTLEIQRTEQGDSAMYLCASSRDTYEQYFGPGTRLTVT.

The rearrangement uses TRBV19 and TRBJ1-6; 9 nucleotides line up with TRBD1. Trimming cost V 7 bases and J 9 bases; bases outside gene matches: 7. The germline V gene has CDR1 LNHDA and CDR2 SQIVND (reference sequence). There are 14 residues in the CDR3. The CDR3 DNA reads TGTGCCAGTATGGAGACAGGGGGGTCTTCACCCCTCCACTTT. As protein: CASMETGGSSPLHF.

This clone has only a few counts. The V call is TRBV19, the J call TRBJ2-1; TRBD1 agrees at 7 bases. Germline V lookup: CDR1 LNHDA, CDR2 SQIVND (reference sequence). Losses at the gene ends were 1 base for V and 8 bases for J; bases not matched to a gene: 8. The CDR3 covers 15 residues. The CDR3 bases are TGTGCCAGTAGTATAGGACAGGGTGGTAGGGATGAGCAGTTCTTC. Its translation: CASSIGQGGRDEQFF.

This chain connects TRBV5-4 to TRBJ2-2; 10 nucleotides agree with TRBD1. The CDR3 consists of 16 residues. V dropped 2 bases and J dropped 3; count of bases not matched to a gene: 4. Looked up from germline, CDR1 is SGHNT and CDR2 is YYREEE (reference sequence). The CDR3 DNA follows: TGTGCCAGCAGCTTAGGGACAGGGGCGCACACCGGGGAGCTGTTTTTT. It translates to CASSLGTGAHTGELFF.

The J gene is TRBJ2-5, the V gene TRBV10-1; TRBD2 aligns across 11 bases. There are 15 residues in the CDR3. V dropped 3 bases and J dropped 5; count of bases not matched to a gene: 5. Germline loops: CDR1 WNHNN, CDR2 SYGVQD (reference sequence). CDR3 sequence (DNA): TGCGCCAGCAGTGAAGCTAGCGGGGGGACGGAGACCCAGTACTTC. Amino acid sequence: CASSEASGGTETQYF.

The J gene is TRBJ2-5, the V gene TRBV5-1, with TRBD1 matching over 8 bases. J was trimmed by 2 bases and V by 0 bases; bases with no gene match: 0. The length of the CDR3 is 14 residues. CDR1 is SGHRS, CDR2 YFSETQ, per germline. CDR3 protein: CASSLGTGQETQYF. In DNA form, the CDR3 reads TGCGCCAGCAGCTTGGGGACAGGGCAAGAGACCCAGTACTTC.

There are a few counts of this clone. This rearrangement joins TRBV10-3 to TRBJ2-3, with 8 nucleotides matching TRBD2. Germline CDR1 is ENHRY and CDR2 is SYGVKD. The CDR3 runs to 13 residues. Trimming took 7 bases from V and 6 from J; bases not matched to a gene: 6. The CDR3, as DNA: TGTGCCATCACCCCTAGCGGGTCGGATACGCAGTATTTT. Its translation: CAITPSGSDTQYF.

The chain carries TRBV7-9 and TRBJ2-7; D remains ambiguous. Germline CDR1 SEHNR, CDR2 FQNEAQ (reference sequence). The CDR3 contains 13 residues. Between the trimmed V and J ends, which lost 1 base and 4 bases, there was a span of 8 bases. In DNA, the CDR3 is TGTGCCAGCAGCTTAGAAGAGCCGTACGAGCAGTACTTC. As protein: CASSLEEPYEQYF.